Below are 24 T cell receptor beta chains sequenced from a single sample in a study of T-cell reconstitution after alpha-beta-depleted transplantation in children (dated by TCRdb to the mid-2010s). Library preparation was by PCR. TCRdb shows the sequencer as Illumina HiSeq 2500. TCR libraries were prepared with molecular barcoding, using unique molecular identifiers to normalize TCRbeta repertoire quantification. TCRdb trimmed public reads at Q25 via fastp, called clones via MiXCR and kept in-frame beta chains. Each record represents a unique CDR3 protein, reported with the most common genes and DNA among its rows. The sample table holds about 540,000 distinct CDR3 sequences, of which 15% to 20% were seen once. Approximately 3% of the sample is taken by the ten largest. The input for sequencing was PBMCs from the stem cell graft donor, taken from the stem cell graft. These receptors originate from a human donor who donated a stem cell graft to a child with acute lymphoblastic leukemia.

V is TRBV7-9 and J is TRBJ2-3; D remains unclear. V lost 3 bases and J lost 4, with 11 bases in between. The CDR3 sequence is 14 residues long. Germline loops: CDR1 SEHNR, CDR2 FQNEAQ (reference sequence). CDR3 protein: CASSLTGKADTQYF. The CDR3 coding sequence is TGTGCCAGCAGCTTGACCGGAAAAGCAGATACGCAGTATTTT.

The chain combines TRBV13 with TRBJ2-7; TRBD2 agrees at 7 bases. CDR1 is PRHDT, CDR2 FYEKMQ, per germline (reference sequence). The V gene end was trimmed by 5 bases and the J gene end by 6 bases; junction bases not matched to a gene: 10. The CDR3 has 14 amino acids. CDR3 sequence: CASSGKRELGEQYF. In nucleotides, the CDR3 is TGTGCCAGCAGCGGTAAGCGGGAACTCGGCGAGCAGTACTTC.

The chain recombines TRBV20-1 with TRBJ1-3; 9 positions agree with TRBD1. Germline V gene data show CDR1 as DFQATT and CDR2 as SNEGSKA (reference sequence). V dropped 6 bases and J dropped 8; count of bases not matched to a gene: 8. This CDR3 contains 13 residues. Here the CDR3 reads CSATGTGQDTIYF. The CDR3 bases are TGCAGTGCCACCGGGACAGGGCAAGACACCATATATTTT.

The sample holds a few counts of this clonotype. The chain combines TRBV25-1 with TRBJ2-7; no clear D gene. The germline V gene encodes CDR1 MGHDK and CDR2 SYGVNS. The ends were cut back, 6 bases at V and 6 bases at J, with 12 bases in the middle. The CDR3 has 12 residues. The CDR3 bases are TGTGCCAGCAGGCCTGGGCACGGCGAGCAGTACTTC. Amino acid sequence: CASRPGHGEQYF.

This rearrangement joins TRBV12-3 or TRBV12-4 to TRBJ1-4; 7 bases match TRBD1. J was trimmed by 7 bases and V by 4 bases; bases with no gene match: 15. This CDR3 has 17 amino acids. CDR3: CASSSPDRFAEGEKLFF. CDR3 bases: TGTGCCAGCAGTTCCCCGGACAGGTTTGCGGAAGGTGAAAAACTGTTTTTT.

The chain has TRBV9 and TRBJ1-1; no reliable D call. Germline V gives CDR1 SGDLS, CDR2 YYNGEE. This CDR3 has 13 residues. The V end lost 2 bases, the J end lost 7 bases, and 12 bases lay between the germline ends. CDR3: CASSVVGGNEAFF. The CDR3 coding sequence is TGTGCCAGCAGCGTCGTAGGAGGGAATGAAGCTTTCTTT.

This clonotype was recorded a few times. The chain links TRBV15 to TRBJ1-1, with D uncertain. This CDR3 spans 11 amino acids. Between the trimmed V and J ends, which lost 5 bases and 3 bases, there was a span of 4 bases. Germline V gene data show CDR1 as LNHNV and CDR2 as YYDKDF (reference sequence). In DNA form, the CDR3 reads TGTGCCACCAGCGGGGACACTGAAGCTTTCTTT. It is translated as CATSGDTEAFF.

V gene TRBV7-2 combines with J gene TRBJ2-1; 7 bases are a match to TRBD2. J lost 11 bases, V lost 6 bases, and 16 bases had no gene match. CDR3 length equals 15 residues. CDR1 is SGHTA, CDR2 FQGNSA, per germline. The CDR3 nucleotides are TGTGCCAGCAGAGGGGAGGGACTATACAATCACCAGCAGTTCTTC. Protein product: CASRGEGLYNHQQFF.

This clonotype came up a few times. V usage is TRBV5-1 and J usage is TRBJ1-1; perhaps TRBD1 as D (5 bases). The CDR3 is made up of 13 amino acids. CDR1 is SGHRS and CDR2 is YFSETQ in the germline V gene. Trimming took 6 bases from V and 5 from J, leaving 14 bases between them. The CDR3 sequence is CASKTSGFTEAFF. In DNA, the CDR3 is TGCGCCAGCAAAACCTCAGGGTTTACTGAAGCTTTCTTT. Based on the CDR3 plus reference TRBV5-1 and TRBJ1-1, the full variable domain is KAGVTQTPRYLIKTRGQQVTLSCSPISGHRSVSWYQQTPGQGLQFLFEYFSETQRNKGNFPGRFSGRQFSNSRSEMNVSTLELGDSALYLCASKTSGFTEAFFGQGTRLTVV.

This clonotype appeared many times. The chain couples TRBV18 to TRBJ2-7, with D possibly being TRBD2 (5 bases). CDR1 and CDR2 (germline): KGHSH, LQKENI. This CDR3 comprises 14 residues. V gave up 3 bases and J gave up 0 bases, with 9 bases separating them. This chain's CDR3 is CASSPRESSYEQYF. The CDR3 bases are TGTGCCAGCTCACCGAGGGAGAGCTCCTACGAGCAGTACTTC.

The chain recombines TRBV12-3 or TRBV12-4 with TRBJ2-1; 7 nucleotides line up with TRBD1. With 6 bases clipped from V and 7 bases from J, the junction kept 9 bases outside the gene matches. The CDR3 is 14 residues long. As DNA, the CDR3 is TGTGCCAGCAGCCTACAGGGGCTAGGGAATGAGCAGTTCTTC. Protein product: CASSLQGLGNEQFF.

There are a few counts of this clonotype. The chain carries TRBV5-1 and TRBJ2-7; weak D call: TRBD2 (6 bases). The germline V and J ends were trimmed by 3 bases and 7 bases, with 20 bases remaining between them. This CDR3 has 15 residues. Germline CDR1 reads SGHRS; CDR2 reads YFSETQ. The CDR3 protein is CASSWTAGPSTEQYF. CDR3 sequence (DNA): TGCGCCAGCAGCTGGACGGCGGGACCCTCAACGGAGCAGTACTTC.

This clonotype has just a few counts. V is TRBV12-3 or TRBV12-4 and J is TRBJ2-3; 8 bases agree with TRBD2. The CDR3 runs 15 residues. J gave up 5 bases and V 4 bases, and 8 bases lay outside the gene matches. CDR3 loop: CASSSPGLAGDTQYF. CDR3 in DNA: TGTGCCAGCAGTTCCCCTGGGCTAGCGGGAGATACGCAGTATTTT.

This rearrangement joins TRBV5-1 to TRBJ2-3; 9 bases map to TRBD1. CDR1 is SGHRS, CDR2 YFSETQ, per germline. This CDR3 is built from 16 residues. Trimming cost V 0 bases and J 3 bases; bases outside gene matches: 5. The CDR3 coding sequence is TGCGCCAGCAGCTTGGGACAGGGGGTCATGACAGATACGCAGTATTTT. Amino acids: CASSLGQGVMTDTQYF.

CDR3 in amino acids: CASSVAPGETQYF. Here the CDR3 DNA reads TGTGCCAGCAGCGTAGCCCCGGGGGAGACCCAGTACTTC. The chain recombines TRBV9 with TRBJ2-5; perhaps TRBD2 as D (5 bases). Trimming took 0 bases from V and 5 from J, leaving 8 bases between them. Germline V gives CDR1 SGDLS, CDR2 YYNGEE. This CDR3 contains 13 residues.

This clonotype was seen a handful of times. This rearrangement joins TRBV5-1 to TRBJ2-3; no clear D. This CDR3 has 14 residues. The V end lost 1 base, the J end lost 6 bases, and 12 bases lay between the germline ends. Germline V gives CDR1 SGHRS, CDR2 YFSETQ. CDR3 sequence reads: CASSLPFSPDTQYF. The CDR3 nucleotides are TGCGCCAGCAGCTTGCCATTCTCTCCCGATACGCAGTATTTT.

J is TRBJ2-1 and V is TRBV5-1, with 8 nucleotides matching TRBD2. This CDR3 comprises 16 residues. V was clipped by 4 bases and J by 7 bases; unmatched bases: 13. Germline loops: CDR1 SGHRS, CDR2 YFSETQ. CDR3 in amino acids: CASSTQAGASLNEQFF. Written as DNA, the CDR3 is TGCGCCAGCAGCACACAAGCGGGAGCGTCCTTAAATGAGCAGTTCTTC.

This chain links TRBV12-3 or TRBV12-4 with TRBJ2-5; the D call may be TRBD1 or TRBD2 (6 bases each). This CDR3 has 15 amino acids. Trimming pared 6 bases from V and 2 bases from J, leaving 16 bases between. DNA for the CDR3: TGTGCCAGCAGGCTTCAAGGGGGGACACAAGAGACCCAGTACTTC. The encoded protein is CASRLQGGTQETQYF.

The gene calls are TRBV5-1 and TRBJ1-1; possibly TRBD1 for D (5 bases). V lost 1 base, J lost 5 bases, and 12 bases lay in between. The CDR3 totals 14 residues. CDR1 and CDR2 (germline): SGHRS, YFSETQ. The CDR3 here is CASSLTRVGTEAFF. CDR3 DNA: TGCGCCAGCAGCTTGACCAGGGTTGGAACTGAAGCTTTCTTT.

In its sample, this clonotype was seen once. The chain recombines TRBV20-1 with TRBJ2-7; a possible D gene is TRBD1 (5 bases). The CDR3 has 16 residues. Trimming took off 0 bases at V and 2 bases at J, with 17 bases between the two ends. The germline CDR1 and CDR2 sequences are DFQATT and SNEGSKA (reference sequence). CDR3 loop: CSARDPGTGYAYEQYF. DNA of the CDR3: TGCAGTGCTAGAGATCCGGGTACAGGTTATGCCTACGAGCAGTACTTC.

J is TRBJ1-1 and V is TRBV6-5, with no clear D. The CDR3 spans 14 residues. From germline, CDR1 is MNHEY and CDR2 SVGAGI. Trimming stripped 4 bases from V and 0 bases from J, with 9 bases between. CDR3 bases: TGTGCCAGCAGTTCGAACAGACTGAACACTGAAGCTTTCTTT. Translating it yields CASSSNRLNTEAFF.

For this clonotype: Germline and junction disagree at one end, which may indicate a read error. CDR3 residues: CAISLGPNYEQYF. The CDR3 DNA is TGCGCCATCAGCTTGGGGCCAAATTACGAGCAGTACTTC. The J gene is TRBJ2-7, the V gene TRBV5-1, with D possibly matching TRBD1 (5 bases). Germline V gene lookup returns CDR1 SGHRS and CDR2 YFSETQ. CDR3 length equals 13 residues.

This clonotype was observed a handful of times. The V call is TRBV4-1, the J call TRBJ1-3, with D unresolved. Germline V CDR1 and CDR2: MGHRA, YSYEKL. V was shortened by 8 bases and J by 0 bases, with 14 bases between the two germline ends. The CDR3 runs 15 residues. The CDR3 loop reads CASASWVGSGNTIYF. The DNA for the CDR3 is TGCGCCAGCGCCTCGTGGGTCGGCTCTGGAAACACCATATATTTT.

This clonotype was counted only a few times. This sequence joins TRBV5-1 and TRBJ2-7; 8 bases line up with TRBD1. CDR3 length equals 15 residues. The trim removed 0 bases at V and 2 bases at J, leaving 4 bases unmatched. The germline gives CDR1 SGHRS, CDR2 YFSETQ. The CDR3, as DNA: TGCGCCAGCAGCTTGGCCCCAGGGGGCCCCTACGAGCAGTACTTC. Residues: CASSLAPGGPYEQYF.